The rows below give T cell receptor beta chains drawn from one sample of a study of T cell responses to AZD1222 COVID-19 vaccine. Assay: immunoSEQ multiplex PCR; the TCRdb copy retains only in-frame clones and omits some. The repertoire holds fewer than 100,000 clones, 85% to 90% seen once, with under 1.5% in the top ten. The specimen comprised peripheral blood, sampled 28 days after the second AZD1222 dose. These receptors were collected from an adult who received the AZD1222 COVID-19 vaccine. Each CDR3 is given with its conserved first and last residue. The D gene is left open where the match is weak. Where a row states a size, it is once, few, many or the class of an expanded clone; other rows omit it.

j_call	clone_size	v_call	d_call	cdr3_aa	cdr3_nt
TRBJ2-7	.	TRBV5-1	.	CASSLWTDPYEQYF	TGCGCCAGCAGCTTGTGGACAGACCCCTACGAGCAGTACTTC
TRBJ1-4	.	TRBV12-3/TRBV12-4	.	CASGNEKLFF	TGTGCCAGCGGTAATGAAAAACTGTTTTTT
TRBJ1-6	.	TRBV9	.	CASSVDTLNSPLHF	TGTGCCAGCAGCGTGGACACGCTTAATTCACCCCTCCACTTT
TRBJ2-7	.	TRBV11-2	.	CASSLNPQNRGNEQYF	TGTGCCAGCAGCTTAAACCCACAAAATCGGGGTAACGAGCAGTACTTC
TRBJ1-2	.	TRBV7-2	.	CASSLGPRRSNYGYTF	TGTGCCAGCAGCTTAGGACCCCGGAGGTCCAACTATGGCTACACCTTC
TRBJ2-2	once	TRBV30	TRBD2	CAWSVLWTSGGANTGELFF	TGTGCCTGGAGTGTACTTTGGACTAGCGGGGGCGCGAACACCGGGGAGCTGTTTTTT
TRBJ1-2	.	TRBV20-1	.	CSASVGPILYTF	TGCAGTGCTAGTGTGGGACCAATCCTCTACACCTTC
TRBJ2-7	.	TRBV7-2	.	CASSRLGLGSYEQYF	TGTGCCAGCAGCCGGTTGGGATTGGGATCCTACGAGCAGTACTTC
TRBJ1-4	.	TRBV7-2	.	CASSSWGLGEKLFF	TGTGCCAGCAGCTCGTGGGGGCTTGGTGAAAAACTGTTTTTT
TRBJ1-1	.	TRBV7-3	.	CASSPGGTEAFF	TGTGCCAGCAGCCCCGGGGGGACTGAAGCTTTCTTT
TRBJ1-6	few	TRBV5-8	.	CASSTGSSYNSPLHF	TGTGCCAGCAGCACAGGTAGCTCCTATAATTCACCCCTCCACTTT
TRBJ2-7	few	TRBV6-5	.	CASSPSGSNPYEQYF	TGTGCCAGCAGTCCCTCAGGGTCCAACCCGTACGAGCAGTACTTC
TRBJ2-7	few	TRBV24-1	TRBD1	CATSDAGQETRYEQYF	TGTGCCACCAGTGACGCCGGACAGGAGACCCGATACGAGCAGTACTTC
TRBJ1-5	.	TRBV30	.	CAWSVRGGQPQHF	TGTGCCTGGAGTGTACGAGGGGGTCAGCCCCAGCATTTT
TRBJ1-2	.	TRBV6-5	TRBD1	CASSYSQGQKNYGYTF	TGTGCCAGCAGTTACTCTCAGGGACAGAAGAACTATGGCTACACCTTC
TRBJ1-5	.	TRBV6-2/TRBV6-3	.	CASSYSRGSNQPQHF	TGTGCCAGCAGTTACTCCCGGGGGTCCAATCAGCCCCAGCATTTT
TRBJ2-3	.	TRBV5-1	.	CASSLVGQDTQYF	TGCGCCAGCAGCTTGGTCGGGCAAGATACGCAGTATTTT
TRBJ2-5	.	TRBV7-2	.	CASSPSGEETQYF	TGTGCCAGCAGCCCCTCGGGGGAAGAGACCCAGTACTTC
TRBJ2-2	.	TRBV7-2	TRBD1	CASSAAGGSTGELFF	TGTGCCAGCAGCGCCGCAGGGGGTAGCACCGGGGAGCTGTTTTTT
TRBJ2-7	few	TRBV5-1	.	CASSLEGEPYEQYF	TGCGCCAGCAGCTTGGAAGGGGAACCCTACGAGCAGTACTTC
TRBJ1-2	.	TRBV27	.	CASSLGAGDRGYTF	TGTGCCAGCAGTTTAGGGGCAGGGGATCGTGGCTACACCTTC
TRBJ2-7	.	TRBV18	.	CASSADRDIYEQYF	TGTGCCAGCTCAGCCGACCGGGACATATACGAGCAGTACTTC
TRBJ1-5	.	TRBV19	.	CASSIDQVWHQPQHF	TGTGCCAGTAGTATAGATCAAGTATGGCATCAGCCCCAGCATTTT
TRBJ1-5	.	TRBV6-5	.	CASSYSENQPQHF	TGTGCCAGCAGTTACTCAGAGAATCAGCCCCAGCATTTT
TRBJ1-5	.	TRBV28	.	CASSLNQPQHF	TGTGCCAGCAGTTTAAATCAGCCCCAGCATTTT
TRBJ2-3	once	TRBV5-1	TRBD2	CASSSGLVSTDTQYF	TGCGCCAGCAGTTCGGGACTAGTGAGCACAGATACGCAGTATTTT
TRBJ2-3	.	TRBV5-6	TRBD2	CASSQPKGLAGVTDTQYF	TGTGCCAGCAGCCAACCCAAGGGACTAGCGGGGGTCACAGATACGCAGTATTTT
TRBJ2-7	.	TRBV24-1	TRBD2	CATSGGAGGYEQYF	TGTGCCACCAGCGGGGGGGCAGGCGGATACGAGCAGTACTTC
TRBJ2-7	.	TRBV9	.	CASSVGSYYEQYF	TGTGCCAGCAGCGTGGGATCATACTACGAGCAGTACTTC
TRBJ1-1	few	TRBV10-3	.	CASTRDKNTEAFF	TGTGCCTCGACTAGGGACAAGAACACTGAAGCTTTCTTT
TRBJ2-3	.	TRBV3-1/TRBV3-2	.	CASSQRGAGTPSTDTQYF	TGTGCCAGCAGCCAAAGGGGGGCGGGGACGCCTAGCACAGATACGCAGTATTTT
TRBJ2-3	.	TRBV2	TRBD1	CASSELDRVKTTDTQYF	TGTGCCAGCAGTGAATTGGACAGGGTAAAGACCACAGATACGCAGTATTTT
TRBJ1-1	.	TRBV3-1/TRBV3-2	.	CASSLSFNAEAFF	TGTGCCAGCAGCCTCTCATTTAACGCTGAAGCTTTCTTT
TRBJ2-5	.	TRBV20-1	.	CSASQETQYF	TGCAGTGCTAGCCAAGAGACCCAGTACTTC
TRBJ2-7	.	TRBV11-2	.	CASSFPSDNPGFYEQYF	TGTGCCAGCAGCTTTCCCTCGGACAATCCCGGGTTTTACGAGCAGTACTTC
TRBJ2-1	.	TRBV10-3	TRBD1	CAISTTGGGFDEQFF	TGTGCCATCAGTACCACAGGGGGTGGATTCGATGAGCAGTTCTTC
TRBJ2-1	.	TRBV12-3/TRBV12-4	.	CASSAGMNEQFF	TGTGCCAGCTCCGCGGGCATGAATGAGCAGTTCTTC
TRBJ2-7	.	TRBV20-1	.	CSARDRNEQYF	TGCAGTGCTAGGGATAGGAACGAGCAGTACTTC
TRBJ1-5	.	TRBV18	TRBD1	CASLDRTGGRDQPQHF	TGTGCCAGCTTAGACCGGACAGGGGGCAGGGATCAGCCCCAGCATTTT
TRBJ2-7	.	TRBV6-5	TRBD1	CASSTDRGLYEQYF	TGTGCCAGCAGTACGGACAGGGGGCTATACGAGCAGTACTTC
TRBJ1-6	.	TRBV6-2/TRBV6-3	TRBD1	CASSPGQGSGVNSPLHF	TGTGCCAGCAGCCCGGGACAGGGTAGTGGCGTGAATTCACCCCTCCACTTT
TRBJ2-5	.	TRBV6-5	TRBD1	CASSLGQHQETQYF	TGTGCCAGCAGTCTGGGACAGCACCAAGAGACCCAGTACTTC
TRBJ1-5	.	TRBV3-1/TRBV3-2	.	CASSPWGGQPQHF	TGTGCCAGCAGCCCATGGGGGGGTCAGCCCCAGCATTTT
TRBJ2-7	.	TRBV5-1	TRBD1	CASSLSTGGSSYEQYF	TGCGCCAGCAGCTTGTCTACAGGGGGTTCGAGTTACGAGCAGTACTTC
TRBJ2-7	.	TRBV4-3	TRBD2	CASSQVGAGGPREQYF	TGCGCCAGCAGCCAAGTGGGGGCGGGGGGGCCGAGGGAGCAGTACTTC
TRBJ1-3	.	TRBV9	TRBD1	CASSPRPGTGGAVGNTIYF	TGTGCCAGCAGCCCTCGTCCCGGGACAGGGGGCGCCGTCGGAAACACCATATATTTT
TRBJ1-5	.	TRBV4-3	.	CASSQVAREGSNQPQHF	TGCGCCAGCAGCCAAGTGGCTAGGGAGGGAAGCAATCAGCCCCAGCATTTT